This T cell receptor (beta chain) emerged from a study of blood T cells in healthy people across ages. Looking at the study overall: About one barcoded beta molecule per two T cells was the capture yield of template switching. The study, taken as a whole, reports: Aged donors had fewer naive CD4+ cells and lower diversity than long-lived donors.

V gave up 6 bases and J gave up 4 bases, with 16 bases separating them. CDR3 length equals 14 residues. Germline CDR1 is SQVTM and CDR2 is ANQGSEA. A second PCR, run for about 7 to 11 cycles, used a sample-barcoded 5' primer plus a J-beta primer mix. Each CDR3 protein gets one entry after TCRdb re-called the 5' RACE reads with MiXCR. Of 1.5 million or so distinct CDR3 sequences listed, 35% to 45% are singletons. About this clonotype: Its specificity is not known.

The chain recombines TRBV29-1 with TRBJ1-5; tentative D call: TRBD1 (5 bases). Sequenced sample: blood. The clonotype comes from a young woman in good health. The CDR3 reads CSVAGADPNQPQHF. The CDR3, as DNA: TGCAGCGTCGCCGGGGCCGATCCTAATCAGCCCCAGCATTTT.